Following are 28 T cell receptor beta chains from one sample sequenced in a study of shared T cell receptors in the human thymus. The repertoire was sequenced with immunoSEQ multiplex PCR; TCRdb's copy has only in-frame clones and lacks some. Here the sample spans about 500,000 clones, 75% to 85% being singletons. These data were likewise used in another study, on human thymus T cells.

Sequences were obtained from thymocytes. The origin of the receptors is a boy under two years old with a congenital heart defect.

This chain uses TRBV4-2 with TRBJ2-1; 10 positions agree with TRBD2. Germline-derived CDR1 and CDR2 are LGHNA and YNFKEQ. The CDR3 is made up of 16 amino acids. After removal of 3 bases from V and 7 bases from J, the junction contained 9 bases not matched to a gene. CDR3 in amino acids: CASSHVSGRFKNEQFF. In DNA, the CDR3 is TGTGCCAGCAGCCACGTTAGCGGGAGGTTCAAAAATGAGCAGTTCTTC.

This chain uses TRBV4-2 with TRBJ2-5; TRBD2 is a possible D gene (6 bases). The CDR3 is 15 residues long. Looked up from germline, CDR1 is LGHNA and CDR2 is YNFKEQ. V lost 0 bases and J lost 1, with 9 bases in between. As DNA, the CDR3 is TGTGCCAGCAGCCAAGATCGGGACTCCCAAGAGACCCAGTACTTC. Translation: CASSQDRDSQETQYF.

The CDR3 loop reads CASSPRSSYNEQFF. CDR3 DNA: TGTGCCAGCAGTCCTCGGAGCTCCTACAATGAGCAGTTCTTC. The rearrangement joins TRBV27 to TRBJ2-1; D remains ambiguous. Germline lookup yields CDR1 MNHEY and CDR2 SMNVEV (reference sequence). The CDR3 loop spans 14 amino acids. Trimming shortened V by 5 bases and J by 0 bases, and 8 bases separated the two germline ends.

CDR3 protein: CASSQGQEEAGELFF. The DNA of the CDR3 is TGTGCCAGCAGCCAAGGACAGGAAGAGGCCGGGGAGCTGTTTTTT. The V gene is TRBV4-2, the J gene TRBJ2-2, with D perhaps TRBD1 (6 bases). The germline V and J ends were trimmed by 1 base and 6 bases, with 12 bases remaining between them. The germline V gene encodes CDR1 LGHNA and CDR2 YNFKEQ. This CDR3 has 15 residues.

This rearrangement joins TRBV4-1 to TRBJ1-1, with 11 bases that match TRBD1. V was clipped by 1 base and J by 5 bases; unmatched bases: 3. The germline V gene encodes CDR1 MGHRA and CDR2 YSYEKL. There are 15 residues in the CDR3. The CDR3 DNA is TGCGCCAGCAGCCAAGGCGGGACAGGGGGGACTGAAGCTTTCTTT. Its translation is CASSQGGTGGTEAFF.

This chain joins TRBV18 and TRBJ2-1; D is possibly TRBD1 (6 bases). Germline V gene data show CDR1 as KGHSH and CDR2 as LQKENI. The CDR3 contains 16 residues. The V end lost 3 bases, the J end lost 3 bases, and 15 bases lay between the germline ends. CDR3 protein: CASSPKGQIFYNEQFF. The CDR3, as DNA: TGTGCCAGCTCACCCAAAGGACAGATTTTCTACAATGAGCAGTTCTTC.

The V and J genes are TRBV10-1 and TRBJ1-2; 7 bases are a match to TRBD1. The germline V gene encodes CDR1 WNHNN and CDR2 SYGVQD (reference sequence). V was clipped by 4 bases and J by 8 bases; unmatched bases: 7. The CDR3 sequence is 13 residues long. CDR3 in DNA: TGCGCCAGCAGTGGGACAGGCAAAGAGGGCTACACCTTC. Translation gives CASSGTGKEGYTF.

This rearrangement joins TRBV27 to TRBJ2-7, with a possible D match to TRBD2 (5 bases). The V end lost 2 bases, the J end lost 4 bases, and 15 bases lay between the germline ends. The CDR3 covers 15 residues. CDR1 is MNHEY and CDR2 is SMNVEV in the germline V gene (reference sequence). The CDR3 DNA follows: TGTGCCAGCAGTTTAACCCCCCTTGAGCGGTACGAGCAGTACTTC. The encoded protein is CASSLTPLERYEQYF.

The chain combines TRBV15 with TRBJ2-6, with D possibly TRBD2 on 6 matching bases. CDR1 is LNHNV and CDR2 is YYDKDF in the germline V gene (reference sequence). Trimming took 2 bases from V and 0 from J, leaving 17 bases between them. The CDR3 has 19 amino acids. The CDR3 region is CATSRPTRQANSGANVLTF. In DNA form, the CDR3 reads TGTGCCACCAGCAGACCGACTAGGCAGGCCAACTCTGGGGCCAACGTCCTGACTTTC.

This clone was seen a handful of times. The same CDR3 also results from other DNA sequences found in this sample. This rearrangement joins TRBV30 to TRBJ2-5; maybe TRBD2 (5 bases). Trimming took off 5 bases at V and 0 bases at J, with 7 bases between the two ends. The CDR3 runs 12 residues. Germline V gene data show CDR1 as GTSNPN and CDR2 as SVGIG (reference sequence). The CDR3 region has the DNA TGTGCCTGGTCGGGGTACCAAGAGACCCAGTACTTC. Its translation is CAWSGYQETQYF.

The chain has TRBV29-1 and TRBJ1-2, with D uncertain. This CDR3 spans 14 amino acids. V shed 4 bases and J shed 5 bases, with 17 bases lying between them. Looked up from germline, CDR1 is SQVTM and CDR2 is ANQGSEA. CDR3 in amino acids: CSVGVHSIGYGYTF. The DNA for the CDR3 is TGCAGCGTTGGTGTCCACAGTATTGGGTATGGCTACACCTTC.

The V gene is TRBV28, the J gene TRBJ2-1; 8 positions agree with TRBD2. The germline V gene has CDR1 MDHEN and CDR2 SYDVKM. V shed 3 bases, J shed 15 bases, and the junction held 19 bases outside the gene matches. This CDR3 is 16 amino acids long. The DNA of the CDR3 is TGTGCCAGCAGTTTTGGGCTAGCGGGTTTTAGCAGCGTAAGGTTCTTC. Protein product: CASSFGLAGFSSVRFF.

The chain employs TRBV19 and TRBJ1-5, with 8 bases aligning to TRBD1. There are 16 residues in the CDR3. In germline, CDR1 is LNHDA, CDR2 SQIVND (reference sequence). V lost 2 bases to trimming and J lost 5 bases; unmatched junction nucleotides: 8. The CDR3 coding sequence is TGTGCCAGTAGTATAACCCCGGACAGGGTTTATCAGCCCCAGCATTTT. This translates into CASSITPDRVYQPQHF.

This clone was detected only once. As DNA, the CDR3 is TGTGCCAGCAGTTCACTCGGGAGGGGGCTCCGGGAGACCCAGTACTTC. Its protein is CASSSLGRGLRETQYF. V and J are TRBV28 and TRBJ2-5; possible D gene TRBD2, 8 bases. The CDR3 sequence is 16 residues long. CDR1 is MDHEN, CDR2 SYDVKM, per germline. V shed 4 bases and J shed 5 bases, with 20 bases lying between them.

This chain's CDR3 is CAGQTGGSYNEQFF. CDR3 DNA: TGTGCCGGGCAGACAGGGGGGTCCTACAATGAGCAGTTCTTC. V gene TRBV30 combines with J gene TRBJ2-1; 9 bases line up with TRBD1. The CDR3 extends over 14 amino acids. J was trimmed by 1 base and V by 8 bases; bases with no gene match: 6. CDR1 is GTSNPN and CDR2 is SVGIG in the germline V gene (reference sequence).

The gene calls are TRBV5-4 and TRBJ2-7; possible D gene TRBD2, 5 bases. Germline-derived CDR1 and CDR2 are SGHNT and YYREEE (reference sequence). The CDR3 has 14 residues. V gave up 0 bases and J gave up 4 bases, with 11 bases separating them. The CDR3 bases are TGTGCCAGCAGCTTGGCCGGGAAAACTTACGAGCAGTACTTC. Translated, it gives CASSLAGKTYEQYF.

The chain employs TRBV28 and TRBJ2-3; 10 nucleotides match TRBD2. The trim removed 3 bases at V and 1 base at J, leaving 10 bases unmatched. This CDR3 spans 18 amino acids. Germline CDR1 is MDHEN and CDR2 is SYDVKM. CDR3: CASSFGLAGLAGTDTQYF. The CDR3 DNA follows: TGTGCCAGCAGTTTCGGGCTAGCTGGACTAGCGGGCACAGATACGCAGTATTTT.

This clone was seen a few times. The genes are TRBV9 and TRBJ1-2; D not resolved. The CDR3 spans 11 residues. From germline, CDR1 is SGDLS and CDR2 YYNGEE. V was clipped by 6 bases and J by 7 bases, with 10 bases between them. The chain's CDR3 is CASTRRGGYTF. The CDR3 DNA sequence: TGTGCCAGCACCCGTCGGGGTGGCTACACCTTC. Drawing the rest from reference TRBV9 and TRBJ1-2, the complete variable domain is DSGVTQTPKHLITATGQRVTLRCSPRSGDLSVYWYQQSLDQGLQFLIQYYNGEERAKGNILERFSAQQFPDLHSELNLSSLELGDSALYFCASTRRGGYTFGSGTRLTVV.

The chain carries TRBV4-3 and TRBJ2-5; TRBD2 matches at 11 bases. CDR1 is LGHNA, CDR2 YSLEER, per germline. V shed 0 bases and J 0 bases; nucleotides not matched to a gene: 9. This CDR3 has 19 residues. CDR3 in DNA: TGCGCCAGCAGCCAAGATCTACTAGCGGGAGTGGAGTACCAAGAGACCCAGTACTTC. Translation gives CASSQDLLAGVEYQETQYF.

The V gene is TRBV27, the J gene TRBJ2-5, with 10 nucleotides matching TRBD2. Germline loops: CDR1 MNHEY, CDR2 SMNVEV (reference sequence). The CDR3 loop spans 16 amino acids. Trimming cost V 5 bases and J 5 bases; bases outside gene matches: 11. The CDR3 region is CASSPIGLAVRETQYF. The CDR3 DNA is TGTGCCAGCAGTCCCATAGGACTAGCGGTCCGGGAGACCCAGTACTTC.

The chain carries TRBV28 and TRBJ1-1; D is perhaps TRBD1 (6 bases). The V gene lost 4 bases and the J gene lost 11 bases, with 17 bases spanning the gap. The germline V gene has CDR1 MDHEN and CDR2 SYDVKM. CDR3 length equals 13 residues. In DNA, the CDR3 is TGTGCCAGCAGTTCCCGGGACACTTTGGGGGCTTTCTTT. Protein: CASSSRDTLGAFF. The variable domain in full, completed from reference TRBV28 and TRBJ1-1, reads DVKVTQSSRYLVKRTGEKVFLECVQDMDHENMFWYRQDPGLGLRLIYFSYDVKMKEKGDIPEGYSVSREKKERFSLILESASTNQTSMYLCASSSRDTLGAFFGQGTRLTVV.

This clone has a single count. J is TRBJ2-5 and V is TRBV27, with 8 bases identical to TRBD1. The germline gives CDR1 MNHEY, CDR2 SMNVEV (reference sequence). J was trimmed by 1 base and V by 6 bases; bases with no gene match: 7. The CDR3 spans 15 residues. Here the CDR3 DNA reads TGTGCCAGCAGCCAGACAGGGGATTCCCAAGAGACCCAGTACTTC. Protein: CASSQTGDSQETQYF.

The J gene is TRBJ2-1, the V gene TRBV5-1; 11 bases fit TRBD2. CDR1 and CDR2 from the germline V gene are SGHRS and YFSETQ. The CDR3 is 19 residues long. V trimming: 0 bases; J trimming: 4 bases; junction bases outside the gene matches: 12. The CDR3 region has the DNA TGCGCCAGCAGCTTGGCCCCCTTGGGGGGACTAGCGGTTTACAATGAGCAGTTCTTC. Amino acid sequence: CASSLAPLGGLAVYNEQFF.

The gene calls are TRBV15 and TRBJ1-4; D might be TRBD1 (5 bases). The CDR3 covers 18 residues. Germline V CDR1 and CDR2: LNHNV, YYDKDF (reference sequence). V dropped 0 bases and J dropped 0 bases, with 14 bases sitting between them. The CDR3 sequence: CATSRDPQGFATNEKLFF. CDR3 sequence (DNA): TGTGCCACCAGCAGAGATCCCCAGGGTTTTGCAACTAATGAAAAACTGTTTTTT.

V is TRBV27 and J is TRBJ2-1, with D tentatively TRBD2 (7 bases). Germline CDR1 and CDR2: MNHEY and SMNVEV (reference sequence). The CDR3 runs to 16 residues. Trimming removed 1 base at V and 7 bases at J, with 17 bases between. The CDR3 protein is CASSLLGGGPENEQFF. The CDR3 DNA sequence: TGTGCCAGCAGTTTATTAGGGGGAGGGCCAGAGAATGAGCAGTTCTTC.

The rearrangement uses TRBV10-2 and TRBJ1-1; tentative D call: TRBD1 (6 bases). V was trimmed by 0 bases and J by 2 bases, leaving 16 bases between them. Germline CDR1 and CDR2: WSHSY and SAAADI. The CDR3 spans 17 residues. CDR3: CASSESKAGEPNTEAFF. CDR3 in DNA: TGCGCCAGCAGTGAGTCGAAGGCAGGGGAACCTAACACTGAAGCTTTCTTT.

The chain links TRBV21-1 to TRBJ1-1; the tabulated D call, TRBD1, remains unverified against the DNA. TRBV21-1 is classified as a pseudogene. The CDR3 consists of 16 residues. The CDR3 DNA follows: TGTGCCAGCCGCCCCGGGACAGGGCAAAAAAACACTGAAGCTTTCTTT. Translation: CASRPGTGQKNTEAFF.

The chain uses TRBV7-2 and TRBJ2-7, with 16 bases that match TRBD2. The germline gives CDR1 SGHTA, CDR2 FQGNSA. The CDR3 runs to 18 residues. V lost 1 base to trimming and J lost 3 bases; unmatched junction nucleotides: 6. The CDR3 here is CASSLEGTSGRAYYEQYF. As DNA, the CDR3 is TGTGCCAGCAGCTTAGAAGGGACTAGCGGGAGGGCCTACTACGAGCAGTACTTC.